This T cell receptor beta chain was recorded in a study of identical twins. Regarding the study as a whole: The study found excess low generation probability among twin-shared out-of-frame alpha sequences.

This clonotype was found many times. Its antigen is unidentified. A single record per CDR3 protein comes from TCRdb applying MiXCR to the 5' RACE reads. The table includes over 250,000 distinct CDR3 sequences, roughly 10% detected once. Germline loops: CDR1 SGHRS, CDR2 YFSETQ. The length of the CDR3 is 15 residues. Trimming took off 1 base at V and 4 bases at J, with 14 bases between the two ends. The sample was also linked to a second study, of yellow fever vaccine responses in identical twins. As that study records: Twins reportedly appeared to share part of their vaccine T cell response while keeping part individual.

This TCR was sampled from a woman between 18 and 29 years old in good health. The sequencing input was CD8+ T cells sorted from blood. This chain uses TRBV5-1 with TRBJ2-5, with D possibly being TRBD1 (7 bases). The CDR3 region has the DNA TGCGCCAGCAGCTTGTTCCAGGGGGGCGCAGAGACCCAGTACTTC. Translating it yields CASSLFQGGAETQYF.